This T cell receptor (beta chain) originates from a study of blood T cell repertoires in COVID-19. Study-level information: Material from acute and convalescent COVID-19 was sourced from the United States, Italy and Spain. T cells, B-cell-depleted T cells, or PBMCs supplied cDNA or gDNA.

V was clipped by 5 bases and J by 6 bases, with 8 bases between them. The CDR3 is made up of 13 amino acids. Germline V CDR1 and CDR2: SEHNR, FQNEAQ (reference sequence). This clone has more than one count but fewer than ten. Original analysis: Estimates of nucleated cell counts were drawn from the amplification of reference gene primers. Sequencing was performed with immunoSEQ multiplex PCR; in TCRdb, only in-frame clones are kept and a portion is missing. V, J and clone size were drawn from that table, and D and trimming were deduced from the DNA. The sample includes tens of thousands of clones, 80% to 95% of them seen just once.

V is TRBV7-9 and J is TRBJ1-6, with D perhaps TRBD1 (6 bases). The specimen sequenced was peripheral blood. The sequence was obtained from a man aged 50 to 59 with active COVID-19. CDR3 coding DNA: TGTGCCAGCAGCCTGGACAGTAATTCACCCCTCCACTTT. As protein: CASSLDSNSPLHF. The whole variable domain, remainder taken from reference TRBV7-9 and TRBJ1-6, is DTGVSQNPRHKITKRGQNVTFRCDPISEHNRLYWYRQTLGQGPEFLTYFQNEAQLEKSRLLSDRFSAERPKGSFSTLEIQRTEQGDSAMYLCASSLDSNSPLHFGNGTRLTVT.